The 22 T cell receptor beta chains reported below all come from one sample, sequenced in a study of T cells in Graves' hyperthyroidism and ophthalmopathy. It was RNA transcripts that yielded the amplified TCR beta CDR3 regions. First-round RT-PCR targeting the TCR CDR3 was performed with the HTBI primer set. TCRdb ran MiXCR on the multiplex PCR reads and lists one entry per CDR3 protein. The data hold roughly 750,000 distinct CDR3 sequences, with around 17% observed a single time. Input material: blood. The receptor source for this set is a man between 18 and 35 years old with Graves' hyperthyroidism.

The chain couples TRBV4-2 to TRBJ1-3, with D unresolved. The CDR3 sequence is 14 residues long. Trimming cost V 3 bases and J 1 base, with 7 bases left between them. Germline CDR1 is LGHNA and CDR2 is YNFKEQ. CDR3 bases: TGTGCCAGCAGCCAGGCTAAGTCTGGAAACACCATATATTTT. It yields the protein CASSQAKSGNTIYF.

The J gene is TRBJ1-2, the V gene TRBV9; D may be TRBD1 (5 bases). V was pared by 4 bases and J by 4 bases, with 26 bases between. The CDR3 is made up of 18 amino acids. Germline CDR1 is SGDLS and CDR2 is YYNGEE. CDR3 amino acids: CASSTPIYPGLQGYGYTF. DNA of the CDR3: TGTGCCAGCAGCACCCCCATCTACCCGGGACTGCAAGGCTATGGCTACACCTTC. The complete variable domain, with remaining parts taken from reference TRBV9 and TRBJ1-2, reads DSGVTQTPKHLITATGQRVTLRCSPRSGDLSVYWYQQSLDQGLQFLIQYYNGEERAKGNILERFSAQQFPDLHSELNLSSLELGDSALYFCASSTPIYPGLQGYGYTFGSGTRLTVV.

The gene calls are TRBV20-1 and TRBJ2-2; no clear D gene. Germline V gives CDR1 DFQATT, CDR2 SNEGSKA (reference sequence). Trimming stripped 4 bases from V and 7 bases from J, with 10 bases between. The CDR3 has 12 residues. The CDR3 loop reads CSATGVGGELFF. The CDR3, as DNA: TGCAGTGCTACAGGTGTCGGCGGGGAGCTGTTTTTT.

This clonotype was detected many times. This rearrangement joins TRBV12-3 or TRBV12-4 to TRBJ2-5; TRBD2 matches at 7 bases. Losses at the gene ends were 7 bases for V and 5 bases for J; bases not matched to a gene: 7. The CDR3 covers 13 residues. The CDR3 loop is CASTAGAGETQYF. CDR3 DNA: TGTGCCAGCACGGCGGGAGCTGGGGAGACCCAGTACTTC.

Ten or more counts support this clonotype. The CDR3 sequence: CASSSPAGRHEQFF. In DNA, the CDR3 is TGTGCCAGCAGCTCCCCGGCAGGGAGGCATGAGCAGTTCTTC. The chain combines TRBV7-9 with TRBJ2-1, with D tentatively TRBD2 (6 bases). V was clipped by 4 bases and J by 8 bases, with 15 bases between them. CDR1 and CDR2 from the germline V gene are SEHNR and FQNEAQ (reference sequence). The CDR3 extends over 14 amino acids.

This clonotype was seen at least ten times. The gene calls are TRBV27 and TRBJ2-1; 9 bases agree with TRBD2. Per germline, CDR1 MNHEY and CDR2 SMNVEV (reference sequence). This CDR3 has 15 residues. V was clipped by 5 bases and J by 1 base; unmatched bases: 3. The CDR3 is CASSQAGGSYNEQFF. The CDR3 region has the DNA TGTGCCAGCAGTCAAGCGGGAGGTTCCTACAATGAGCAGTTCTTC.

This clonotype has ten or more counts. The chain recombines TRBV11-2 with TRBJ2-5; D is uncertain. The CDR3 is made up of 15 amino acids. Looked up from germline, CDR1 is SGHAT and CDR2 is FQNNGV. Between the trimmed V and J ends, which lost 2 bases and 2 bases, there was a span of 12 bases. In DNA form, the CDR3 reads TGTGCCAGCAGCTTAAGTTTAGGCCTACAAGAGACCCAGTACTTC. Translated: CASSLSLGLQETQYF.

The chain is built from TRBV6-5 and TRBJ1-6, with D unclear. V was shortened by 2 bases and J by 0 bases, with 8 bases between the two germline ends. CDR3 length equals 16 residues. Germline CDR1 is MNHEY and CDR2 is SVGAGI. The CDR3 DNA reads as TGTGCCAGCAGTTACGTGGAGAGCTCCTATAATTCACCCCTCCACTTT. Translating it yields CASSYVESSYNSPLHF.

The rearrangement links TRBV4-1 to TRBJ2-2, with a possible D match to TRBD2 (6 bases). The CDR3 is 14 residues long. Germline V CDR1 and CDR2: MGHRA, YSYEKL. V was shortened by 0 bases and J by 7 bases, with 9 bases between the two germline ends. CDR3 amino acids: CASSQEEGFGELFF. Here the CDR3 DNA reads TGCGCCAGCAGCCAAGAGGAGGGGTTCGGGGAGCTGTTTTTT.

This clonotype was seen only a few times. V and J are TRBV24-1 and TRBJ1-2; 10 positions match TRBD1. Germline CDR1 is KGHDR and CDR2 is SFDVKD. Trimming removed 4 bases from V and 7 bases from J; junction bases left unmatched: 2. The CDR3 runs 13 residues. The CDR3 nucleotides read TGTGCCACCAGTGACGGGACAGGGGTTGGCTACACCTTC. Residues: CATSDGTGVGYTF.

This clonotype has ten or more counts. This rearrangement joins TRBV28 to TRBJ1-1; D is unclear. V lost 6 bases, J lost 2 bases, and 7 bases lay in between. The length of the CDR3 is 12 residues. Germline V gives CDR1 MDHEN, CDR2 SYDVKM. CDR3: CASRWSNTEAFF. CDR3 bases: TGTGCCAGCAGATGGTCAAACACTGAAGCTTTCTTT.

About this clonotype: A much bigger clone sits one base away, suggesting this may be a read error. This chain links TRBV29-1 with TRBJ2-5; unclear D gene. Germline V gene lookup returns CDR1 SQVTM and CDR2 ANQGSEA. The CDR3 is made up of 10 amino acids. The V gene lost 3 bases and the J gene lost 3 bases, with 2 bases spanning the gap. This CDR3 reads CSVDKETQYF. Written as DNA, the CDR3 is TGCAGCGTTGACAAAGAGACCCAGTACTTC.

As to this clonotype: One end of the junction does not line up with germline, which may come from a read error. CDR3 bases: TGTGCCAGCACCGAAGCCGGGACTAGGAGTTACAATGAGCAGCTCTTC. It yields the protein CASTEAGTRSYNEQLF. V and J are TRBV12-3 or TRBV12-4 and TRBJ2-1; 8 positions match TRBD2. The CDR3 covers 16 residues.

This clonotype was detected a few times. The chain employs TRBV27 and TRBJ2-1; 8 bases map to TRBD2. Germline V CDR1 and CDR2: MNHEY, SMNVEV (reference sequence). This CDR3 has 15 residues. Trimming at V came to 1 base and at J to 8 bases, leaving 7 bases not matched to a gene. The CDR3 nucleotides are TGTGCCAGCAGTTTATGGGGGACTAGAGCCGATGAGCAGTTCTTC. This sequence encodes CASSLWGTRADEQFF.

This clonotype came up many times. The CDR3 loop is CASSLGGSGNYNEQFF. CDR3 DNA sequence: TGTGCCAGCAGCTTAGGGGGTAGCGGGAACTACAATGAGCAGTTCTTC. This chain links TRBV11-3 with TRBJ2-1, with 8 bases aligning to TRBD2. After removal of 1 base from V and 3 bases from J, the junction contained 5 bases not matched to a gene. CDR1 is SGHNT and CDR2 is YENEEA in the germline V gene. The CDR3 is made up of 16 amino acids.

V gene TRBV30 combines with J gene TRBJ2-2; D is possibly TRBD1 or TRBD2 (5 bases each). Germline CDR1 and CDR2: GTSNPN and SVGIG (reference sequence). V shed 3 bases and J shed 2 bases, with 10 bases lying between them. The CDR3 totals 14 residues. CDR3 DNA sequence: TGTGCCTGGAGGGGGGACCACAACACCGGGGAGCTGTTTTTT. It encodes CAWRGDHNTGELFF. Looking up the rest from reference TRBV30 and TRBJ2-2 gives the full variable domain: SQTIHQWPATLVQPVGSPLSLECTVEGTSNPNLYWYRQAAGRGLQLLFYSVGIGQISSEVPQNLSASRPQDRQFILSSKKLLLSDSGFYLCAWRGDHNTGELFFGEGSRLTVL.

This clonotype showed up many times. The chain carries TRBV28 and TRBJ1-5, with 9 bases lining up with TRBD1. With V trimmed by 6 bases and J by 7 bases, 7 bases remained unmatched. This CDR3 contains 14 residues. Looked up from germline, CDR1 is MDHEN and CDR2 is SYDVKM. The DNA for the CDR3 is TGTGCCAGCAGCACAGGGGGCGCTACCCAGCCCCAGCATTTT. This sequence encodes CASSTGGATQPQHF.

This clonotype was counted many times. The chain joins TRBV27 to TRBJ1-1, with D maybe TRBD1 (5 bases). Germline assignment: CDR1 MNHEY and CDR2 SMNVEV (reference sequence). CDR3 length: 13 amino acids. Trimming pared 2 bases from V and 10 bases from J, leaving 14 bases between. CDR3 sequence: CASSLGQEGPAFF. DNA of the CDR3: TGTGCCAGCAGTTTAGGCCAAGAGGGGCCAGCTTTCTTT.

The CDR3 coding sequence is TGTGCCGCCTCAGGGACAGCACAAGAGACCCAGTACTTC. Translating it yields CAASGTAQETQYF. The chain is built from TRBV30 and TRBJ2-5; 7 bases match TRBD1. The CDR3 is 13 residues long. Germline CDR1 and CDR2: GTSNPN and SVGIG (reference sequence). The V segment lost 8 bases and the J segment 2 bases; nucleotides outside the gene matches: 8.

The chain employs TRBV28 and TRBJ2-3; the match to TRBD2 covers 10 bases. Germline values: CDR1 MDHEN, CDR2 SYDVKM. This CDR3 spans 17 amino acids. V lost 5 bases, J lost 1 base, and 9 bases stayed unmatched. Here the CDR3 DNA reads TGTGCCAGCAGTGCATTGTCCGGGACTAGCGGCACAGATACGCAGTATTTT. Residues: CASSALSGTSGTDTQYF.

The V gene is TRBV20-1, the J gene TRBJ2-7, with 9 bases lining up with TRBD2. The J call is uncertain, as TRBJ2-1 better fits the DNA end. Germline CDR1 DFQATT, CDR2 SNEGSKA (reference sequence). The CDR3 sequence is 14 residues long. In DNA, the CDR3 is TGCAGTGCTAGAGTAAGCGGGGGGACCTACGAGCAGTTCTTC. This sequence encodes CSARVSGGTYEQFF.

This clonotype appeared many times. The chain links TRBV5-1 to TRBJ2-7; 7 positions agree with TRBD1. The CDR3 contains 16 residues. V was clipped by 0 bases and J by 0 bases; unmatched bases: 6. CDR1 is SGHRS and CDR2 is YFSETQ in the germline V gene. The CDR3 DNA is TGCGCCAGCAGCTTGGCCCCGACAGGGCACTCCTACGAGCAGTACTTC. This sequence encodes CASSLAPTGHSYEQYF.